This TCR beta chain was captured by sequencing in a study of cytomegalovirus exposure and HLA in healthy donors. Study background: Unique TCRs numbering some 77 million, obtained from HLA-typed donors, made up an early data release. General study results and limits: The authors later linked a missense DCLRE1C variant to TCR beta V- and J-gene trimming.

Everyone who donated was a healthy bone marrow donor. Both 60 Vbeta primers and 13 Jbeta primers went into the PCR. Some clones are missing from TCRdb's copy, which holds only in-frame ones; the method was immunoSEQ multiplex PCR. The sample records some 200,000 clones, 80% being singletons. Regarding this clone: Antigen: not known.

The TCR sequence derives from a boy aged 5-17 years in good health and CMV-seronegative. The sample comprised PBMCs.

The CDR3 nucleotides are TGTGCCAGCAGCCTAAACTATGGCTACACCTTC. Amino acids: CASSLNYGYTF. This sequence joins TRBV7-9 and TRBJ1-2; D remains unclear. CDR1 and CDR2 from the germline V gene are SEHNR and FQNEAQ (reference sequence). This CDR3 has 11 residues. With 5 bases removed from V and 2 bases from J, the gap between germline ends came to 3 bases. The whole variable domain, filled in from reference TRBV7-9 and TRBJ1-2, reads DTGVSQNPRHKITKRGQNVTFRCDPISEHNRLYWYRQTLGQGPEFLTYFQNEAQLEKSRLLSDRFSAERPKGSFSTLEIQRTEQGDSAMYLCASSLNYGYTFGSGTRLTVV.